This T cell receptor beta chain is drawn from a study of molecular identifiers for immune sequencing clone quantification. Study summary: Replicate runs used RNA from about 19,000 or 110,000 naive CD8 cells, which was split five ways into aliquots, and four of those aliquots were then sequenced. Overall study results and limits: Spiked Jurkat TCR RNA originating from one cell could reportedly be identified amid one million naive cells.

TCRdb reanalysed the PCR reads using MiXCR and keeps one entry per CDR3 protein. This table holds about 640,000 distinct CDR3 sequences, 15% to 20% found once. Germline assignment: CDR1 GTSNPN and CDR2 SVGIG (reference sequence). The CDR3 extends over 17 amino acids. V lost 2 bases and J lost 2, with 21 bases in between. This clonotype has just a few counts. Its antigen is unidentified. Sequencing input: naive CD8+ T cells from blood, with Jurkat cell RNA spiked in. The subset was: FACS-sorted CD8+CD4-CCR7+CD45RA+ naive T cells. The chain carries TRBV30 and TRBJ1-2; D might be TRBD1 (5 bases). The clonotype comes from a human donor in good health. Some libraries in this study had Jurkat cell RNA spiked in. Here the CDR3 DNA reads TGTGCCTGGAGTTTCCGGGACGGTCGTAGAATCAACTATGGCTACACCTTC. Translating it yields CAWSFRDGRRINYGYTF.